This T cell receptor (beta chain) was sequenced in a study of Ad26.COV2.S vaccination and SARS-CoV-2 variants. Overall study: In the study, Ad26.COV2.S was injected intramuscularly once, or twice 56 days apart. Points from the study as a whole: Substantial post-vaccination breadth of spike-specific CD8+ and CD4+ T cell responses was reported. Measures of TCR breadth and depth may have fallen short of total T cell responses.

Indicated treatment: approximately 18 received Ad26.COV2.S at low or high dose, single or two shots; about 5 received placebo; per-sample allocation not given. Material that was analyzed had been drawn on day 63 after the first vaccine or placebo injection. Wuhan-strain spike was delivered by a replication-incompetent Ad26 vector. V lost 4 bases and J 6 bases, leaving 6 bases between the germline ends. From germline, CDR1 is SGHDT and CDR2 YYEEEE. The CDR3 length is 11 residues. Profiled with immunoSEQ multiplex PCR; TCRdb holds only in-frame clones, not every one. Of around 320,000 clones in the sample, over 75% were seen once. This clone appeared a single time. Its antigen remains unknown. The sample carries other DNA sequences with the same CDR3.

This sequence originates from a person aged 18-65 years who received the Ad26.COV2.S COVID-19 vaccine or a placebo. The V gene is TRBV5-6, the J gene TRBJ2-3; D is ambiguous. The source material was peripheral blood, sampled in a trial of Ad26.COV2.S vaccine versus placebo. Written as DNA, the CDR3 is TGTGCCAGCAGCCTGGCGGATACGCAGTATTTT. It is translated as CASSLADTQYF.